Following are 27 T cell receptor beta chains from one sample sequenced in a study of T cell responses to AZD1222 COVID-19 vaccine. The assay was immunoSEQ multiplex PCR, and TCRdb's table has in-frame clones only and misses some. The sample has about 86,000 clones; 88% are singletons. Sequences were derived from peripheral blood, sampled on day 0 of AZD1222 vaccination. These receptor sequences come from an adult in good health.

The V and J genes are TRBV5-1 and TRBJ1-2; 7 bases match TRBD1. The J segment lost 8 bases and the V segment lost 0 bases, leaving 7 bases of the junction unmatched. The CDR3 is 14 amino acids. Germline values: CDR1 SGHRS, CDR2 YFSETQ. The DNA of the CDR3 is TGCGCCAGCAGCTTGGATGCAGGGGGGTTAGGCTACACCTTC. This encodes CASSLDAGGLGYTF.

The rearrangement links TRBV12-5 to TRBJ1-5, with D unresolved. The CDR3 covers 16 residues. V gave up 0 bases and J gave up 1 base, with 10 bases separating them. Germline V gives CDR1 LGHNT, CDR2 FRNRAP. CDR3 sequence (DNA): TGTGCTAGTGGTTTGGTCCCTTCTGGGAGCAATCAGCCCCAGCATTTT. It is translated as CASGLVPSGSNQPQHF.

The chain joins TRBV7-8 to TRBJ2-2, with D maybe TRBD2 (6 bases). This CDR3 is 17 amino acids long. Per germline, CDR1 SGHVS and CDR2 FQNEAQ. Trimming cost V 3 bases and J 2 bases, with 16 bases left between them. The chain's CDR3 is CASSFPRVAANTGELFF. DNA of the CDR3: TGTGCCAGCAGCTTCCCCCGGGTAGCGGCTAACACCGGGGAGCTGTTTTTT.

The chain uses TRBV15 and TRBJ1-5, with no clear D. Trimming removed 1 base at V and 0 bases at J, with 7 bases between. The CDR3 consists of 15 residues. The germline V gene has CDR1 LNHNV and CDR2 YYDKDF (reference sequence). This CDR3 is CATSRGRYSNQPQHF. In nucleotides, the CDR3 is TGTGCCACCAGCAGAGGACGGTATAGCAATCAGCCCCAGCATTTT.

The chain is built from TRBV6-6 and TRBJ2-1, with 8 bases aligning to TRBD2. Germline CDR1 is MNHNY and CDR2 is SVGAGI (reference sequence). Trimming cost V 8 bases and J 9 bases; bases outside gene matches: 6. The CDR3 covers 12 residues. DNA for the CDR3: TGTGCCAGCTCCAAGCGGGAGAGTGAGCAGTTCTTC. Its protein is CASSKRESEQFF.

This chain uses TRBV28 with TRBJ2-1; D call uncertain. Per the germline V gene, CDR1 is MDHEN and CDR2 is SYDVKM. The CDR3 runs to 16 residues. Trimming took off 7 bases at V and 0 bases at J, with 16 bases between the two ends. Here the CDR3 reads CASTSPSDSSYNEQFF. In DNA, the CDR3 is TGTGCCAGCACCTCCCCCTCCGATAGCTCCTACAATGAGCAGTTCTTC.

The chain uses TRBV28 and TRBJ2-2; 8 bases line up with TRBD1. The CDR3 contains 16 residues. CDR1 and CDR2 (germline): MDHEN, SYDVKM. The V segment lost 1 base and the J segment 2 bases; nucleotides outside the gene matches: 3. In DNA, the CDR3 is TGTGCCAGCAGTTTATTTGCAGGGGGCAACACCGGGGAGCTGTTTTTT. Translating gives CASSLFAGGNTGELFF.

The gene calls are TRBV18 and TRBJ2-3, with TRBD2 matching over 12 bases. Germline V CDR1 and CDR2: KGHSH, LQKENI. The CDR3 extends over 19 amino acids. V was pared by 0 bases and J by 4 bases, with 11 bases of the junction left unmatched. The CDR3 reads CASSPPAWTSGISPDTQYF. The CDR3 DNA reads TGTGCCAGCTCACCACCCGCTTGGACTAGCGGGATAAGCCCAGATACGCAGTATTTT.

The chain has TRBV6-6 and TRBJ1-1; unclear D gene. The CDR3 has 13 amino acids. The germline CDR1 and CDR2 sequences are MNHNY and SVGAGI (reference sequence). Trimming shortened V by 11 bases and J by 3 bases, and 16 bases separated the two germline ends. CDR3 sequence reads: CAGRIPGDTEAFF. CDR3 nucleotides: TGTGCCGGTCGAATCCCTGGGGACACTGAAGCTTTCTTT.

The rearrangement joins TRBV6-1 to TRBJ1-2, with D perhaps matching TRBD1 (5 bases). Germline V gene sequence: CDR1 MNHNS, CDR2 SASEGT. The CDR3 totals 15 residues. The V and J ends lost 1 base and 2 bases respectively, with 11 bases between them. CDR3 protein: CASSEVGAGNYGYTF. CDR3 coding DNA: TGTGCCAGCAGTGAAGTTGGGGCAGGAAACTATGGCTACACCTTC.

V and J are TRBV19 and TRBJ1-5, with a weak D call TRBD1 (6 bases). CDR3 length equals 15 residues. CDR1 and CDR2 (germline): LNHDA, SQIVND (reference sequence). V was cut by 6 bases and J by 7 bases, with 19 bases left in between. The CDR3 sequence: CASSYEVGGWQPQHF. The CDR3 DNA sequence: TGTGCCAGTAGCTACGAAGTCGGGGGCTGGCAGCCCCAGCATTTT.

This chain joins TRBV14 and TRBJ1-6; D ambiguous. The CDR3 length is 12 residues. Trimming removed 4 bases at V and 8 bases at J, with 6 bases between. Per the germline V gene, CDR1 is SGHDN and CDR2 is FVKESK. The CDR3 spells CASSPEDSPLHF. The DNA for the CDR3 is TGTGCCAGCAGCCCCGAAGATTCACCCCTCCACTTT.

The rearrangement links TRBV4-2 to TRBJ1-6, with a possible D match to TRBD1 (6 bases). The V gene's germline CDR1 is LGHNA and CDR2 YNFKEQ. The germline V and J ends were trimmed by 0 bases and 5 bases, with 14 bases remaining between them. This CDR3 is built from 17 residues. The CDR3 region has the DNA TGTGCCAGCAGCCAAGAATCGGGGGCCTTTAATAATTCACCCCTCCACTTT. Amino acids: CASSQESGAFNNSPLHF.

This clone was detected only once. This rearrangement joins TRBV27 to TRBJ1-2, with a tentative D call TRBD1 (6 bases). V was cut by 6 bases and J by 0 bases, with 14 bases left in between. This CDR3 spans 15 amino acids. Germline CDR1 MNHEY, CDR2 SMNVEV (reference sequence). Written as DNA, the CDR3 is TGTGCCAGCAGAATCAGGGGTCAAGCTAACTATGGCTACACCTTC. Translating it yields CASRIRGQANYGYTF.

V gene TRBV7-7 combines with J gene TRBJ2-1; TRBD2 aligns across 8 bases. The length of the CDR3 is 15 residues. Unmatched junction bases numbered 5, after V lost 4 bases and J lost 3 bases. The germline CDR1 and CDR2 sequences are SSHAT and FNYEAQ (reference sequence). The CDR3 coding sequence is TGTGCCAGCAGCTCTAAACGGGAGGGCTACAATGAGCAGTTCTTC. Its protein is CASSSKREGYNEQFF.

V is TRBV9 and J is TRBJ2-5; D unclear. Germline V lookup: CDR1 SGDLS, CDR2 YYNGEE. The V and J ends lost 0 bases and 5 bases respectively, with 11 bases between them. There are 14 residues in the CDR3. The CDR3: CASSVDPNEETQYF. CDR3 in DNA: TGTGCCAGCAGCGTAGACCCGAATGAGGAGACCCAGTACTTC.

The chain carries TRBV7-2 and TRBJ1-6, with a weak D call TRBD1 (6 bases). The CDR3 runs to 15 residues. CDR1 is SGHTA, CDR2 FQGNSA, per germline. V lost 5 bases to trimming and J lost 6 bases, with 14 bases between them. This CDR3 is CASSPNDRINSPLHF. CDR3 nucleotides: TGTGCCAGCAGCCCAAATGACAGGATTAATTCACCCCTCCACTTT.

The chain has TRBV7-9 and TRBJ2-3; D assignment may be TRBD1 or TRBD2 (6 bases each). Germline loops: CDR1 SEHNR, CDR2 FQNEAQ (reference sequence). V gave up 1 base and J gave up 11 bases, with 16 bases separating them. The CDR3 is 14 amino acids. The CDR3 here is CASSLEYRGQWQYF. The CDR3 DNA reads as TGTGCCAGCAGCTTAGAATATCGGGGGCAATGGCAGTATTTT.

This clone was observed once. This chain links TRBV6-5 with TRBJ1-1, with 12 bases identical to TRBD1. Germline loops: CDR1 MNHEY, CDR2 SVGAGI. Losses at the gene ends were 5 bases for V and 5 bases for J; bases not matched to a gene: 6. The CDR3 has 15 amino acids. This CDR3 reads CASSKPGQGATEAFF. CDR3 nucleotide sequence: TGTGCCAGCAGTAAGCCGGGACAGGGGGCTACTGAAGCTTTCTTT.

The chain is built from TRBV11-2 and TRBJ2-1, with 8 bases aligning to TRBD2. Germline V lookup: CDR1 SGHAT, CDR2 FQNNGV. The V segment lost 5 bases and the J segment 2 bases; nucleotides outside the gene matches: 2. The CDR3 loop spans 14 amino acids. CDR3 region: CASSISGTYNEQFF. In DNA form, the CDR3 reads TGTGCCAGCAGCATTAGCGGGACCTACAATGAGCAGTTCTTC. The entire variable domain, with the rest obtained from reference TRBV11-2 and TRBJ2-1, is as follows: EAGVAQSPRYKIIEKRQSVAFWCNPISGHATLYWYQQILGQGPKLLIQFQNNGVVDDSQLPKDRFSAERLKGVDSTLKIQPAKLEDSAVYLCASSISGTYNEQFFGPGTRLTVL.

This clone was observed a few times. V is TRBV7-9 and J is TRBJ2-7, with a possible D match to TRBD1 (8 bases). CDR3 length equals 16 residues. Germline loops: CDR1 SEHNR, CDR2 FQNEAQ (reference sequence). With 6 bases removed from V and 0 bases from J, the gap between germline ends came to 18 bases. The CDR3 coding sequence is TGTGCCAGCAGTTTACAGGGGGAGGGTAGCTCCTACGAGCAGTACTTC. Protein product: CASSLQGEGSSYEQYF.

The chain uses TRBV10-3 and TRBJ1-3, with a weak D call TRBD1 (6 bases). Germline assignment: CDR1 ENHRY and CDR2 SYGVKD. V was shortened by 0 bases and J by 2 bases, with 14 bases between the two germline ends. This CDR3 has 17 residues. The CDR3 DNA reads as TGTGCCATCAGTGAGTCGACCCGGGGGGCGGCTGGAAACACCATATATTTT. This translates into CAISESTRGAAGNTIYF.

CDR3 in DNA: TGTGCCAGCTCAACGGGGGGTCGCAATCAGCCCCAGCATTTT. Its protein product is CASSTGGRNQPQHF. This sequence joins TRBV18 and TRBJ1-5; D possibly corresponds to TRBD1 (5 bases). Germline V lookup: CDR1 KGHSH, CDR2 LQKENI. With 5 bases removed from V and 2 bases from J, the gap between germline ends came to 10 bases. CDR3 length equals 14 residues.

The chain combines TRBV5-1 with TRBJ2-2; D is possibly TRBD1 or TRBD2 (5 bases each). In germline, CDR1 is SGHRS, CDR2 YFSETQ. CDR3 length equals 16 residues. Deletions cut 4 bases from V and 0 bases from J, with 13 bases between. The chain's CDR3 is CASSLRDGANTGELFF. The CDR3 DNA follows: TGCGCCAGCAGCCTAAGGGACGGCGCGAACACCGGGGAGCTGTTTTTT.

This chain uses TRBV6-5 with TRBJ1-3; D gene uncertain. V was pared by 4 bases and J by 4 bases, with 11 bases between. The germline V gene has CDR1 MNHEY and CDR2 SVGAGI. The CDR3 runs 14 residues. CDR3 region: CASSFAGSGNTIYF. As DNA, the CDR3 is TGTGCCAGCAGTTTTGCGGGATCCGGAAACACCATATATTTT.

The V call is TRBV7-2, the J call TRBJ1-5; TRBD1 matches 7 bases. The germline gives CDR1 SGHTA, CDR2 FQGNSA. Unmatched junction bases numbered 5, after V lost 3 bases and J lost 3 bases. The CDR3 spans 15 residues. CDR3 sequence (DNA): TGTGCCAGCAGCTTCTGGGACAGCAACAATCAGCCCCAGCATTTT. This gives the protein CASSFWDSNNQPQHF.

The J gene is TRBJ2-2, the V gene TRBV6-1; D is unresolved. CDR3 size: 14 residues. Trimming took off 3 bases at V and 4 bases at J, with 9 bases between the two ends. Germline V gives CDR1 MNHNS, CDR2 SASEGT. The DNA for the CDR3 is TGTGCCAGCAGTGAGGCTAGACCCACCGGGGAGCTGTTTTTT. Amino acid sequence: CASSEARPTGELFF.